These 7 T cell receptor beta chains were sequenced from one sample in a study of CD8+ T cells in alopecia areata. The authors extracted RNA and reverse transcribed it into cDNA as the sequencing template. Data came from immunoSEQ multiplex PCR; TCRdb stores just in-frame clones and leaves some out. Of more than 85,000 clones in the sample, 61% were seen once. Treatment noted: oral pan-JAK inhibitor, 5-10 mg twice daily. Sequenced material: CD8+ T cells sorted from blood, taken at week 4, from a patient treated with tofacitinib. The receptors were gathered from a human donor with alopecia areata.

The chain uses TRBV27 and TRBJ2-2, with unresolved D. The germline V gene has CDR1 MNHEY and CDR2 SMNVEV (reference sequence). V lost 4 bases, J lost 1 base, and 10 bases lay in between. This CDR3 region has 15 residues. The CDR3 nucleotides are TGTGCCAGCAGTTCTCCCGGCAGGAACACCGGGGAGCTGTTTTTT. Translation gives CASSSPGRNTGELFF.

The chain has TRBV4-3 and TRBJ2-5, with TRBD2 identical over 9 bases. The CDR3 length is 15 residues. Germline-derived CDR1 and CDR2 are LGHNA and YSLEER. The V segment lost 0 bases and the J segment 5 bases; nucleotides outside the gene matches: 4. The CDR3 coding sequence is TGCGCCAGCAGCCAAGATAGCGGGAGTGCGGAGACCCAGTACTTC. Its protein is CASSQDSGSAETQYF.

This chain uses TRBV29-1 with TRBJ2-7; tentative D call: TRBD2 (5 bases). CDR3 length: 12 amino acids. Germline values: CDR1 SQVTM, CDR2 ANQGSEA. The V end lost 4 bases, the J end lost 2 bases, and 9 bases lay between the germline ends. The CDR3 DNA follows: TGCAGCGTTGTAGACGGGACCTACGAGCAGTACTTC. Protein sequence: CSVVDGTYEQYF.

The chain employs TRBV27 and TRBJ1-2, with D perhaps matching TRBD1 (6 bases). CDR3 size: 13 residues. CDR1 and CDR2 from the germline V gene are MNHEY and SMNVEV (reference sequence). V was shortened by 6 bases and J by 7 bases, with 15 bases between the two germline ends. The CDR3 spells CASSRTGFLGYTF. The CDR3 DNA sequence: TGTGCCAGCAGCAGAACAGGGTTCCTTGGCTACACCTTC.

The chain uses TRBV13 and TRBJ2-2, with 10 positions matching TRBD2. Trimming removed 1 base from V and 4 bases from J; junction bases left unmatched: 6. The CDR3 runs 17 residues. Germline V gene sequence: CDR1 PRHDT, CDR2 FYEKMQ (reference sequence). The CDR3 spells CASSLATGLAVTGELFF. In nucleotides, the CDR3 is TGTGCCAGCAGCTTAGCTACTGGACTAGCGGTCACCGGGGAGCTGTTTTTT.

This clone was counted between two and nine times. This chain connects TRBV4-1 to TRBJ2-4, with TRBD1 as a possible D gene (5 bases). The CDR3 spans 14 residues. V shed 1 base and J shed 8 bases, with 12 bases lying between them. Germline V gene sequence: CDR1 MGHRA, CDR2 YSYEKL. CDR3 sequence: CASSQGTYGDIQYF. As DNA, the CDR3 is TGCGCCAGCAGCCAAGGGACATACGGCGACATTCAGTACTTC.

The chain combines TRBV27 with TRBJ2-1; D perhaps matches TRBD2 (5 bases). Trimming shortened V by 5 bases and J by 0 bases, and 14 bases separated the two germline ends. This CDR3 has 16 residues. Germline assignment: CDR1 MNHEY and CDR2 SMNVEV (reference sequence). The DNA for the CDR3 is TGTGCCAGCAGTCTTATACCGGGAAGCTCCTACAATGAGCAGTTCTTC. Protein: CASSLIPGSSYNEQFF.